Below, 23 T cell receptor beta chains from the same sample are listed, as sequenced in a study of shared clonotypes between healthy human individuals. Using immunoSEQ multiplex PCR, the repertoire was profiled, and TCRdb retains in-frame clones only, with some absent. This sample carries over a million clones, approximately 98.5% of them seen once, and the ten largest clones take 0.36%. Specimen: naive CD4+ T cells sorted from blood. The sample's subset: CD45RA+ positively selected. The origin of the receptors is a man aged 25-45 years in good health.

The chain links TRBV5-1 to TRBJ2-1, with D maybe TRBD1 (6 bases). The V end lost 4 bases, the J end lost 0 bases, and 14 bases lay between the germline ends. The CDR3 loop spans 16 amino acids. Per the germline V gene, CDR1 is SGHRS and CDR2 is YFSETQ. CDR3 protein: CASSQQGFSSYNEQFF. In DNA, the CDR3 is TGCGCCAGCAGCCAACAGGGCTTCAGCTCCTACAATGAGCAGTTCTTC.

The chain links TRBV7-7 to TRBJ2-5, with 10 bases lining up with TRBD2. Germline CDR1 reads SSHAT; CDR2 reads FNYEAQ (reference sequence). The CDR3 has 15 amino acids. The V segment lost 4 bases and the J segment 4 bases; nucleotides outside the gene matches: 6. CDR3 sequence reads: CASSSAGGLSETQYF. Here the CDR3 DNA reads TGTGCCAGCAGCTCAGCGGGAGGGCTATCAGAGACCCAGTACTTC.

The chain links TRBV19 to TRBJ2-7, with D perhaps assigned TRBD1 or TRBD2 (5 bases each). This CDR3 is 15 amino acids long. Germline CDR1 and CDR2: LNHDA and SQIVND (reference sequence). V was pared by 2 bases and J by 2 bases, with 13 bases between. DNA of the CDR3: TGTGCCAGTAGTATAACTTCCGGGGCCCCCTACGAGCAGTACTTC. This codes for CASSITSGAPYEQYF.

This clone was observed a single time. This chain links TRBV5-1 with TRBJ2-1; D not resolved. The V end was cut by 1 base, the J end by 0 bases, with 5 bases between. This CDR3 contains 14 residues. Looked up from germline, CDR1 is SGHRS and CDR2 is YFSETQ. The CDR3 coding sequence is TGCGCCAGCAGCTTGAAGAGCTCCTACAATGAGCAGTTCTTC. Translated, it gives CASSLKSSYNEQFF. The full variable domain, rest sourced from reference TRBV5-1 and TRBJ2-1, is KAGVTQTPRYLIKTRGQQVTLSCSPISGHRSVSWYQQTPGQGLQFLFEYFSETQRNKGNFPGRFSGRQFSNSRSEMNVSTLELGDSALYLCASSLKSSYNEQFFGPGTRLTVL.

The chain has TRBV6-1 and TRBJ1-2; the match to TRBD1 covers 7 bases. CDR3 length: 13 residues. In germline, CDR1 is MNHNS, CDR2 SASEGT. J lost 0 bases, V lost 8 bases, and 3 bases had no gene match. The CDR3 nucleotides read TGTGCCAGCCGGACAGGCCCTAACTATGGCTACACCTTC. It translates to CASRTGPNYGYTF.

The rearrangement uses TRBV7-2 and TRBJ2-5; D is possibly TRBD1 (7 bases). The germline gives CDR1 SGHTA, CDR2 FQGNSA. The CDR3 loop spans 14 amino acids. Trimming took off 7 bases at V and 5 bases at J, with 17 bases between the two ends. The CDR3 spells CASTPRRGLETQYF. CDR3 coding DNA: TGTGCCAGCACTCCAAGGAGGGGGCTGGAGACCCAGTACTTC.

The chain recombines TRBV2 with TRBJ1-2, with D hard to call. CDR1 is SNHLY and CDR2 is FYNNEI in the germline V gene. This CDR3 has 13 amino acids. Trimming stripped 4 bases from V and 1 base from J, with 7 bases between. The CDR3: CASSVEVNYGYTF. In DNA form, the CDR3 reads TGTGCCAGCAGTGTGGAGGTTAACTATGGCTACACCTTC.

The J gene is TRBJ2-1, the V gene TRBV2; no clear D gene. Germline CDR1 reads SNHLY; CDR2 reads FYNNEI. The length of the CDR3 is 11 residues. Trimming took 7 bases from V and 6 from J, leaving 7 bases between them. The CDR3 loop is CASKRFNEQFF. In nucleotides, the CDR3 is TGTGCCAGCAAGAGATTCAATGAGCAGTTCTTC.

J is TRBJ2-3 and V is TRBV27; 9 bases are shared with TRBD2. The CDR3 totals 15 residues. The V gene end was trimmed by 3 bases and the J gene end by 2 bases; junction bases not matched to a gene: 3. Germline V CDR1 and CDR2: MNHEY, SMNVEV (reference sequence). The CDR3 region is CASSFLAGFTDTQYF. The CDR3 region has the DNA TGTGCCAGCAGTTTCCTAGCGGGGTTCACAGATACGCAGTATTTT.

The CDR3 sequence: CASSSWSLAAYNEQFF. DNA for the CDR3: TGCGCCAGCAGCTCATGGAGTCTAGCGGCCTACAATGAGCAGTTCTTC. The chain links TRBV5-1 to TRBJ2-1; 7 bases align to TRBD2. The V segment lost 3 bases and the J segment 2 bases; nucleotides outside the gene matches: 8. In germline, CDR1 is SGHRS, CDR2 YFSETQ. The CDR3 totals 16 residues.

The chain combines TRBV4-3 with TRBJ2-2; D call uncertain. The V gene's germline CDR1 is LGHNA and CDR2 YSLEER. The V gene lost 1 base and the J gene lost 7 bases, with 19 bases spanning the gap. The CDR3 is 17 amino acids. In nucleotides, the CDR3 is TGCGCCAGCAGCCAAGCCGTATTAAATACAGCGATCGGGGAGCTGTTTTTT. Its translation: CASSQAVLNTAIGELFF.

The V gene is TRBV29-1, the J gene TRBJ2-3; 7 nucleotides agree with TRBD2. The CDR3 is made up of 13 amino acids. CDR1 SQVTM and CDR2 ANQGSEA come from the germline V gene. Germline trimming cut 7 bases from V and 2 bases from J; bases unmatched to any gene: 6. Here the CDR3 reads CSARTRLTDTQYF. CDR3 coding DNA: TGCAGCGCTAGGACTAGGCTCACAGATACGCAGTATTTT.

This clone is a singleton in its sample. The J gene is TRBJ2-3, the V gene TRBV29-1; the D gene is possibly TRBD1 (6 bases). V lost 1 base and J 2 bases, leaving 7 bases between the germline ends. Germline CDR1 SQVTM, CDR2 ANQGSEA. The CDR3 loop spans 13 amino acids. CDR3 loop: CSVEGDNTDTQYF. In nucleotides, the CDR3 is TGCAGCGTTGAAGGGGACAACACAGATACGCAGTATTTT.

V is TRBV5-1 and J is TRBJ1-5, with no clear D. Trimming shortened V by 2 bases and J by 4 bases, and 13 bases separated the two germline ends. This CDR3 is 15 amino acids long. Per the germline V gene, CDR1 is SGHRS and CDR2 is YFSETQ. CDR3 in amino acids: CASSFSGETNQPQHF. DNA of the CDR3: TGCGCCAGCAGCTTTAGCGGGGAGACGAATCAGCCCCAGCATTTT.

This clone was seen many times. The V call is TRBV7-9, the J call TRBJ2-1, with D uncertain. The CDR3 has 12 residues. Germline V CDR1 and CDR2: SEHNR, FQNEAQ (reference sequence). V lost 7 bases to trimming and J lost 4 bases, with 8 bases between them. The CDR3 protein is CASTDTYNEQFF. In DNA, the CDR3 is TGTGCCAGCACCGATACTTACAATGAGCAGTTCTTC.

Written as DNA, the CDR3 is TGTGCCAGTAGTATATACACCCGGCGTATGAACACTGAAGCTTTCTTT. This translates into CASSIYTRRMNTEAFF. The chain links TRBV19 to TRBJ1-1, with unresolved D. The germline V gene has CDR1 LNHDA and CDR2 SQIVND (reference sequence). Deletions cut 2 bases from V and 0 bases from J, with 13 bases between. CDR3 size: 16 residues.

This clone was found once. The J gene is TRBJ2-5, the V gene TRBV19; tentatively, D is TRBD1 or TRBD2 (5 bases each). The CDR3 spans 15 residues. V lost 2 bases to trimming and J lost 5 bases, with 15 bases between them. Germline-derived CDR1 and CDR2 are LNHDA and SQIVND (reference sequence). The CDR3 reads CASSIKRDLRETQYF. In nucleotides, the CDR3 is TGTGCCAGTAGTATAAAACGGGACCTTCGGGAGACCCAGTACTTC.

This rearrangement joins TRBV5-1 to TRBJ2-6; unclear D gene. The length of the CDR3 is 15 residues. The germline V and J ends were trimmed by 0 bases and 0 bases, with 4 bases remaining between them. Germline CDR1 and CDR2: SGHRS and YFSETQ. This CDR3 reads CASSLVDSGANVLTF. The CDR3 DNA is TGCGCCAGCAGCTTGGTGGACTCTGGGGCCAACGTCCTGACTTTC.

In DNA form, the CDR3 reads TGCGCCAGCAGTGTACTAGCACAGAACAATGAGCAGTTCTTC. Translation: CASSVLAQNNEQFF. The chain joins TRBV10-2 to TRBJ2-1; TRBD2 might be the D (6 bases). The V gene lost 4 bases and the J gene lost 5 bases, with 12 bases spanning the gap. The CDR3 is made up of 14 amino acids. The germline V gene encodes CDR1 WSHSY and CDR2 SAAADI.

This chain links TRBV30 with TRBJ2-5, with 7 bases aligning to TRBD2. The CDR3 covers 15 residues. Losses at the gene ends were 5 bases for V and 0 bases for J; bases not matched to a gene: 9. CDR1 and CDR2 from the germline V gene are GTSNPN and SVGIG (reference sequence). CDR3 sequence (DNA): TGTGCCTGGGATGGAAAAGCGGGAAACCAAGAGACCCAGTACTTC. The encoded protein is CAWDGKAGNQETQYF.

V gene TRBV6-5 combines with J gene TRBJ1-5, with D unclear. The CDR3 is made up of 14 amino acids. Trimming took 0 bases from V and 6 from J, leaving 9 bases between them. Germline loops: CDR1 MNHEY, CDR2 SVGAGI. The CDR3 is CASSYSPWGQPQHF. As DNA, the CDR3 is TGTGCCAGCAGTTACTCGCCTTGGGGTCAGCCCCAGCATTTT.

The chain couples TRBV30 to TRBJ2-7; D gene uncertain. V lost 0 bases and J 2 bases, leaving 11 bases between the germline ends. The CDR3 runs 14 residues. CDR1 is GTSNPN, CDR2 SVGIG, per germline (reference sequence). This CDR3 is CAWSVYPRPYEQYF. CDR3 DNA: TGTGCCTGGAGTGTATACCCCAGGCCCTACGAGCAGTACTTC.

The V and J genes are TRBV14 and TRBJ2-1, with 15 bases identical to TRBD2. The junction had 10 bases not matched to a gene; V was cut back by 6 bases and J by 1 base. Germline CDR1 reads SGHDN; CDR2 reads FVKESK. The CDR3 runs 19 residues. CDR3 region: CASRSNGLAGGGSYNEQFF. The CDR3 DNA sequence: TGTGCCAGCAGAAGCAACGGACTAGCGGGAGGGGGGTCCTACAATGAGCAGTTCTTC.